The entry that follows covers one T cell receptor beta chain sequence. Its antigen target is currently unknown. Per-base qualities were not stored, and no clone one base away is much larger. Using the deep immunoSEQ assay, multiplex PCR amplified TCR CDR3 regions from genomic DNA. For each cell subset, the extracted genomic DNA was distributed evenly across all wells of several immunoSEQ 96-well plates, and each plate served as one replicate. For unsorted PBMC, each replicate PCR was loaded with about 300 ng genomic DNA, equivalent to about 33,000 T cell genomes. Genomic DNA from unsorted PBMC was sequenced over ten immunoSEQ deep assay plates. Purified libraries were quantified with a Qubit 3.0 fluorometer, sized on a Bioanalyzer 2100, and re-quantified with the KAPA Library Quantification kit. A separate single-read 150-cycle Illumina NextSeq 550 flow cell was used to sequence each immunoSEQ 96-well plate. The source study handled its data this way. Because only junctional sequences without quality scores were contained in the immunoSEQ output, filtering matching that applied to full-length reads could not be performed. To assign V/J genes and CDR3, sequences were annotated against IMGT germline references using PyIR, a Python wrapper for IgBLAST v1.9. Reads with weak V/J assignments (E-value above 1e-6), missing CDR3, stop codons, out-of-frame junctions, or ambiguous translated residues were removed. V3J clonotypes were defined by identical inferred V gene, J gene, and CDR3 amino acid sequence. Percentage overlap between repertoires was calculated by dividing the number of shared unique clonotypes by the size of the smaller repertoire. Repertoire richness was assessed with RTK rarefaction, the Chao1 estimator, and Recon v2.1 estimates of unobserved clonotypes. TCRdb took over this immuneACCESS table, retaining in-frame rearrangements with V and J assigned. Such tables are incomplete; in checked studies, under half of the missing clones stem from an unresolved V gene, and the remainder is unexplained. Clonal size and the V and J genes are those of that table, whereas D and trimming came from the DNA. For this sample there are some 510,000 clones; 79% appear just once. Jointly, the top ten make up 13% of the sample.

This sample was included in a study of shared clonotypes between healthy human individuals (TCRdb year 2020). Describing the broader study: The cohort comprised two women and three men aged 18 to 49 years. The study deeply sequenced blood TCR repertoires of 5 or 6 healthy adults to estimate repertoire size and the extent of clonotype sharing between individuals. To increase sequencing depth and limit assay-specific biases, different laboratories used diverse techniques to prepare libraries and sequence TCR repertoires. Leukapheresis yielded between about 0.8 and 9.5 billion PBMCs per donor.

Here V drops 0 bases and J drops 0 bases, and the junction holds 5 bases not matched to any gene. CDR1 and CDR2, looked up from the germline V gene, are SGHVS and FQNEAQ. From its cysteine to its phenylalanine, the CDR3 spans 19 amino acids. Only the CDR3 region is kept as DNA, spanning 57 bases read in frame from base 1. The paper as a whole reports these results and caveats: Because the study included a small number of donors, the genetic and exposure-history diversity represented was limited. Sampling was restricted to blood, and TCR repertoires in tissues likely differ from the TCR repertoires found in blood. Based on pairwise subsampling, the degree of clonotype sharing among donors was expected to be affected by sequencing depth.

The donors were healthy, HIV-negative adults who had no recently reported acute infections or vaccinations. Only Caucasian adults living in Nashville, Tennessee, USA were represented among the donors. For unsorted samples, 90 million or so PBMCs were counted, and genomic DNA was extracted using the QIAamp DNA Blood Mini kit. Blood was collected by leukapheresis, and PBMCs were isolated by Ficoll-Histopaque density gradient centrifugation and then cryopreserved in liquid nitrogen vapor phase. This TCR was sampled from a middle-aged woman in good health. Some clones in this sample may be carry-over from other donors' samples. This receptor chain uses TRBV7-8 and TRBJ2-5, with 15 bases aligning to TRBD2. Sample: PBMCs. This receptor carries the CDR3 CASSLATGTSGRNQETQYF. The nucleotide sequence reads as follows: TGTGCCAGCAGCTTAGCGACCGGGACTAGCGGGAGGAACCAAGAGACCCAGTACTTC.